One T cell receptor beta chain is described in this entry. It lacks a known antigen. Qualities for individual bases were not recorded, and no much larger clone is one base off. This sample is part of a study of blood T cell repertoires in COVID-19 (dated by TCRdb to 2019 to 2021). For context, the study as a whole: Collaborator samples came from the United States, Italy and Spain and covered acute and convalescent phases of COVID-19. The repertoires were released in a freely available public database meant as a resource for research on the immune response to SARS-CoV-2. The prospective study material was composed of cDNA or gDNA derived from T cells, B-cell-depleted T cells, or PBMCs. Samples were obtained from the ongoing ImmuneRACE study (first 160 participants) and from 950 to 1,500 subjects provided by 6 global collaborators. HLA class I and class II types, where available, came from metadata supplied by the sample provider rather than from assay-based typing. Deeply sampled blood TCRbeta repertoires from subjects exposed to, actively infected with, or recovered from COVID-19 were included in the dataset. Sample metadata almost always included a de-identified subject ID, COVID-19 status, age in years and sex.

Whole blood was collected in K2EDTA tubes by collaborating institutions according to the institutions' own protocols. For TCRbeta analysis, collaborators shipped samples as frozen whole blood, isolated PBMCs, or DNA extracted from either of those sample types. Study-level results and caveats: The amount of clinical and demographic metadata varied by source and participant and was provided uncurated.

Taken from the germline V gene (reference sequence), the CDR1 and CDR2 loops are SGHKS and YYEKEE. From the cysteine up to the phenylalanine, the CDR3 has a length of 14 residues. CDR3 DNA only is kept here, 42 bases in frame from base 1. V is clipped by 5 bases and J by 6 bases, and the sequence between their germline boundaries is 14 bases long. The immunoSEQ Assay, a bias-controlled multiplex PCR, was used to amplify TCRbeta CDR3 regions from genomic DNA. From the authors' description of their analysis: The number of nucleated cells in each sample was estimated by amplification of reference gene primers within the assay. To quantify the absolute abundance of each unique TCRbeta CDR3 rearrangement, sequence reads were collapsed and filtered. For each sample, productive Simpson clonality was calculated as the square root of Simpson's diversity index over productive rearrangements. TCRdb took this table from immuneACCESS and kept in-frame rearrangements with V and J called. Such tables lack part of the clones; where checked against another copy, unresolved V genes explain under half of the gap, and the rest is unexplained. V, J and clone size reflect that table, while D and trimming were determined from the DNA. Present in this sample are approximately 180,000 clones, approximately 85% of which were seen just once. The ten largest clones represent 9.5% to 12% of the sample.

This receptor was obtained from a human donor with active or convalescent COVID-19. The donor label of this sample is uncertain. Sequenced material: peripheral blood. The rearrangement combines TRBV5-5 with TRBJ1-4; the D gene lacks a confident call. The nucleotide sequence reads as follows: TGTGCCAGCAGAACTACAAGACTCGATGAAAAACTGTTTTTT. This is translated as CASRTTRLDEKLFF.